This entry describes one T cell receptor (beta chain). What it recognizes is unknown. This entry belongs to a study of cytomegalovirus exposure and HLA in healthy donors. Study summary: Genetic ancestry analysis placed around four fifths of the 410 or so donors that were genotyped in the Caucasian-associated cluster. General observations from the study: Indistinguishable V segments, including TRBV6-2 and TRBV6-3, were excluded.

60 Vbeta and 13 Jbeta primers were used in PCR. Some clones are missing from TCRdb's copy, which holds only in-frame ones; the method was immunoSEQ multiplex PCR. The sample consists of approximately 120,000 clones, 74% of them appearing once. This CDR3 is built from 15 residues. The V gene's germline CDR1 is MNHEY and CDR2 SMNVEV (reference sequence). Trimming removed 4 bases from V and 7 bases from J, with 17 bases in between. Unrecorded immune exposures were likely, despite nominal health at sampling. This chain links TRBV27 with TRBJ2-1, with D perhaps TRBD2 (5 bases). Material: PBMCs. The sequence was collected from a woman aged 45 to 65 in good health and CMV-seropositive. The CDR3 coding sequence is TGTGCCAGCAGTTCTCCGGGCCTCCGGGGAAATGAGCAGTTCTTC. The encoded protein is CASSSPGLRGNEQFF.